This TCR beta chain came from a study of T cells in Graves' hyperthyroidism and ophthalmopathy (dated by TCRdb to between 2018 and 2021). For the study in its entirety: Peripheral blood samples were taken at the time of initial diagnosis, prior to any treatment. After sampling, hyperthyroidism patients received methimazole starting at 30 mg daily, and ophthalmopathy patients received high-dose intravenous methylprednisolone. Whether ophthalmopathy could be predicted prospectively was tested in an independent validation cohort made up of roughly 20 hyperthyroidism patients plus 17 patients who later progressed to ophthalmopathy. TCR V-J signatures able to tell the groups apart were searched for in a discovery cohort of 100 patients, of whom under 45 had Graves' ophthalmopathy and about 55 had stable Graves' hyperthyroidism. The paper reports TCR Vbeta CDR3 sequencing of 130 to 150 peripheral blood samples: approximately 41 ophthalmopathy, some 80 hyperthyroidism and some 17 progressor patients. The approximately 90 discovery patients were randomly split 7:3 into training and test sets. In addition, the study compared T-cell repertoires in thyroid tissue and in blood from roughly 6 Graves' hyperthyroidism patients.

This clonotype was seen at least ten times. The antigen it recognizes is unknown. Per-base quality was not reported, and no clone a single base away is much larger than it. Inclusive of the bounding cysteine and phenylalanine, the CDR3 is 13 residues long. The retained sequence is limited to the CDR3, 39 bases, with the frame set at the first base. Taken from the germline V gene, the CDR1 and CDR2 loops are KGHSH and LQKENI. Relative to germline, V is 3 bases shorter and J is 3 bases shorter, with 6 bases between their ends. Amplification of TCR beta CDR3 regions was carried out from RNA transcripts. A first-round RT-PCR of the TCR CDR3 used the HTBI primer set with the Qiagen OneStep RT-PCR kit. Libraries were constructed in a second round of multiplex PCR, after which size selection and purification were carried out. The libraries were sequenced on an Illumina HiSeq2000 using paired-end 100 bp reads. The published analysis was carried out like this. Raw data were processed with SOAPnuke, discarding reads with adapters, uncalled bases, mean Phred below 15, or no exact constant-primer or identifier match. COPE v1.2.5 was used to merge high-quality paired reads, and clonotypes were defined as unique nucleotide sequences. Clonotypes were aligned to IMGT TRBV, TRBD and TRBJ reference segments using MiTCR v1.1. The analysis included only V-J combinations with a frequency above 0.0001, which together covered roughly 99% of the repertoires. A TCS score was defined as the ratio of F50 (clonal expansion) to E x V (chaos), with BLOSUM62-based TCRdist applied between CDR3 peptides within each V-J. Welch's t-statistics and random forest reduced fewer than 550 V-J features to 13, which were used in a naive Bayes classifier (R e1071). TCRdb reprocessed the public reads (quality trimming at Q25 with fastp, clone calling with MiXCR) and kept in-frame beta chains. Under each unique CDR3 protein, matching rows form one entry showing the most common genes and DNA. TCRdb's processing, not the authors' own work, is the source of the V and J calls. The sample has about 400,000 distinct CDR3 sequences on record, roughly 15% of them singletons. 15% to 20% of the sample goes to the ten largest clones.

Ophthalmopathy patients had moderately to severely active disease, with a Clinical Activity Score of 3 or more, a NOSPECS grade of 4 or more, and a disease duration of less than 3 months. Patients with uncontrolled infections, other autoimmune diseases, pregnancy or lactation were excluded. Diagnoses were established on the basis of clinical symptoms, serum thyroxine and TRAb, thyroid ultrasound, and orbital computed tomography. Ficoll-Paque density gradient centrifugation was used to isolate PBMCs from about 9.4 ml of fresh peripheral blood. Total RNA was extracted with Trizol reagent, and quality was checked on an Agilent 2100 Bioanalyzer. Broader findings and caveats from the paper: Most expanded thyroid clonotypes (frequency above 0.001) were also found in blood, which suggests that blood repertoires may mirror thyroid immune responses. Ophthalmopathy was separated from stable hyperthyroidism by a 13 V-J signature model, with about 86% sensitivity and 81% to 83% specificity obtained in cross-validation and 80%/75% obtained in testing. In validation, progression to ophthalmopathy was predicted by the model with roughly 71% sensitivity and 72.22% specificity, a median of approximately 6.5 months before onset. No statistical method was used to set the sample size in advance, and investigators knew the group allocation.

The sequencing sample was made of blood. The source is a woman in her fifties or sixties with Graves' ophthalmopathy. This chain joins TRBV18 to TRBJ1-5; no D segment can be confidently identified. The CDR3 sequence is CASSPMDNQPQHF. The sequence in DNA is TGTGCCAGCTCACCCATGGACAATCAGCCCCAGCATTTT.